Each of the 29 T cell receptor beta chains below was sequenced from the same sample in a study of regulatory T cells in long-lasting Graves disease. Specified time point: persistent/refractory GD, antithyroid drugs over 5 years with positive TRAb. The TCR library used RNA extracted from PBMCs. According to the study, TCR beta libraries were built with iRepertoire HTBI primers and CDR3-region Arm-PCR. TCRdb independently ran MiXCR on the multiplex PCR reads; one entry per CDR3 protein. The table has 700,000 or so distinct CDR3 sequences, about 32% seen once. The sequencing here drew on peripheral blood mononuclear cells (PBMCs), taken when the disease was refractory, from a patient treated with antithyroid drugs. The receptors here all came from a female donor with Graves disease.

The gene calls are TRBV7-2 and TRBJ1-5, with TRBD1 matching 9 bases. This CDR3 has 16 amino acids. The junction had 10 bases not matched to a gene; V was cut back by 3 bases and J by 7 bases. Germline V gene lookup returns CDR1 SGHTA and CDR2 FQGNSA. The CDR3 nucleotides are TGTGCCAGCAGCTTCTCGGGACAGGGTTCCTTACAGCCCCAGCATTTT. Translating it yields CASSFSGQGSLQPQHF.

The chain employs TRBV30 and TRBJ1-3; TRBD1 is a possible D gene (5 bases). Trimming removed 0 bases at V and 4 bases at J, with 10 bases between. The germline V gene has CDR1 GTSNPN and CDR2 SVGIG (reference sequence). The CDR3 contains 14 residues. The CDR3 DNA reads as TGTGCCTGGAGTGTGGGGCTTTACGGAAACACCATATATTTT. Amino acid sequence: CAWSVGLYGNTIYF.

This clonotype was recorded only once. This chain joins TRBV19 and TRBJ2-6; no firm D call. V was clipped by 8 bases and J by 2 bases, with 10 bases between them. The CDR3 loop spans 14 amino acids. Per germline, CDR1 LNHDA and CDR2 SQIVND (reference sequence). In nucleotides, the CDR3 is TGTGCCAGTTCCGGGCTAACTGGGGCCAACGTCCTGACTTTC. This codes for CASSGLTGANVLTF.

The V call is TRBV29-1, the J call TRBJ1-1; 12 nucleotides align to TRBD1. This CDR3 comprises 13 residues. Germline V gene lookup returns CDR1 SQVTM and CDR2 ANQGSEA. The junction had 7 bases not matched to a gene; V was cut back by 8 bases and J by 6 bases. In DNA form, the CDR3 reads TGCAGCATCAGGGGACAGGGGGCATCTGAAGCTTTCTTT. Protein product: CSIRGQGASEAFF.

In its sample, this clonotype was seen once. The rearrangement joins TRBV6-5 to TRBJ2-3; 8 nucleotides agree with TRBD2. The junction had 8 bases not matched to a gene; V was cut back by 4 bases and J by 5 bases. Germline CDR1 reads MNHEY; CDR2 reads SVGAGI. The CDR3 consists of 15 residues. CDR3 sequence: CASSSPAGVLDTQYF. The CDR3 nucleotides are TGTGCCAGCAGTTCCCCAGCGGGAGTGTTAGATACGCAGTATTTT.

The J gene is TRBJ1-1, the V gene TRBV20-1; no reliable D call. V dropped 3 bases and J dropped 11 bases, with 4 bases sitting between them. The CDR3 length is 8 residues. CDR1 and CDR2 (germline): DFQATT, SNEGSKA (reference sequence). The CDR3 reads CSARSAFF. Here the CDR3 DNA reads TGCAGTGCTAGGTCGGCTTTCTTT.

The table lists this clonotype with a count of one. The chain has TRBV7-2 and TRBJ1-3; D unclear. The length of the CDR3 is 14 residues. Germline loops: CDR1 SGHTA, CDR2 FQGNSA. The V gene lost 6 bases and the J gene lost 4 bases, with 13 bases spanning the gap. CDR3 nucleotides: TGTGCCAGCAGTCCACCAGGAGAAGGAAACACCATATATTTT. It is translated as CASSPPGEGNTIYF.

This clonotype was observed a few times. The rearrangement uses TRBV5-6 and TRBJ1-1, with D perhaps matching TRBD1 (6 bases). CDR1 is SGHDT, CDR2 YYEEEE, per germline. The CDR3 contains 15 residues. The V end lost 1 base, the J end lost 3 bases, and 13 bases lay between the germline ends. The CDR3 DNA reads TGTGCCAGCAGCTTGAGGGGGGGTGAATACACTGAAGCTTTCTTT. Translated: CASSLRGGEYTEAFF. The full variable domain, completed using reference TRBV5-6 and TRBJ1-1, is DAGVTQSPTHLIKTRGQQVTLRCSPKSGHDTVSWYQQALGQGPQFIFQYYEEEERQRGNFPDRFSGHQFPNYSSELNVNALLLGDSALYLCASSLRGGEYTEAFFGQGTRLTVV.

V usage is TRBV12-3 or TRBV12-4 and J usage is TRBJ2-2, with D possibly TRBD2 on 5 matching bases. Between the trimmed V and J ends, which lost 6 bases and 1 base, there was a span of 12 bases. This CDR3 is built from 15 residues. The CDR3 DNA sequence: TGTGCCAGCAGCCTTCAAAGCGGGAACACCGGGGAGCTGTTTTTT. Protein: CASSLQSGNTGELFF.

This clonotype showed up just a few times. The V call is TRBV28, the J call TRBJ2-7, with D maybe TRBD1 (6 bases). Germline V gene sequence: CDR1 MDHEN, CDR2 SYDVKM. This CDR3 spans 15 amino acids. With 5 bases removed from V and 1 base from J, the gap between germline ends came to 15 bases. CDR3 nucleotides: TGTGCCAGCAGTGGGGGCCCCGCTACTTCCTACGAGCAGTACTTC. It specifies CASSGGPATSYEQYF.

The chain couples TRBV3-1 to TRBJ1-5; the D is unclear. V was pared by 4 bases and J by 3 bases, with 10 bases between. This CDR3 has 14 amino acids. Germline V gene lookup returns CDR1 LGHDT and CDR2 YNNKEL (reference sequence). The CDR3 sequence: CASSRKQNNQPQHF. CDR3 nucleotide sequence: TGTGCCAGCAGCCGAAAACAGAACAATCAGCCCCAGCATTTT.

The V call is TRBV18, the J call TRBJ2-7; D is ambiguous. Germline V gives CDR1 KGHSH, CDR2 LQKENI. CDR3 length: 12 residues. V was cut by 6 bases and J by 6 bases, with 12 bases left in between. The CDR3 sequence is CASSPTGGEQYF. CDR3 nucleotides: TGTGCCAGCTCCCCCACGGGCGGCGAGCAGTACTTC.

This clonotype occurred many times. The CDR3, as DNA: TGTGCCAGCAGGGGACAGGCTGCCGGGGAGACCCAGTACTTC. Translated: CASRGQAAGETQYF. The chain combines TRBV6-1 with TRBJ2-5, with 8 bases identical to TRBD1. J gave up 5 bases and V 6 bases, and 8 bases lay outside the gene matches. Germline lookup yields CDR1 MNHNS and CDR2 SASEGT. CDR3 length equals 14 residues.

The V call is TRBV19, the J call TRBJ2-5, with a possible D match to TRBD1 (5 bases). This CDR3 has 15 residues. Per the germline V gene, CDR1 is LNHDA and CDR2 is SQIVND (reference sequence). With 3 bases removed from V and 5 bases from J, the gap between germline ends came to 16 bases. CDR3 amino acids: CASSMAASTAETQYF. CDR3 sequence (DNA): TGTGCCAGTAGTATGGCGGCATCGACAGCGGAGACCCAGTACTTC.

This chain links TRBV2 with TRBJ2-7; D may match TRBD1 or TRBD2 (6 bases each). Germline V gives CDR1 SNHLY, CDR2 FYNNEI. V was cut by 7 bases and J by 2 bases, with 12 bases left in between. The CDR3 totals 13 residues. In nucleotides, the CDR3 is TGTGCCAGCATATCCGGGGGCCCCTACGAGCAGTACTTC. Translation gives CASISGGPYEQYF.

This clonotype has at least ten counts. This chain links TRBV28 with TRBJ1-5; D unclear. Trimming removed 5 bases from V and 15 bases from J, with 17 bases in between. This CDR3 has 12 residues. CDR1 and CDR2 from the germline V gene are MDHEN and SYDVKM. The DNA of the CDR3 is TGTGCCAGCAGTAACGGACGGGCAACTGTGCATTTT. Its translation is CASSNGRATVHF. The full variable domain, its missing parts supplied by reference TRBV28 and TRBJ1-5, is DVKVTQSSRYLVKRTGEKVFLECVQDMDHENMFWYRQDPGLGLRLIYFSYDVKMKEKGDIPEGYSVSREKKERFSLILESASTNQTSMYLCASSNGRATVHFGDGTRLSIL.

Points on this clonotype: Being one base from a much bigger clone, this may be a read error. V and J are TRBV29-1 and TRBJ1-1; D gene ambiguous. CDR1 is SQVTM and CDR2 is ANQGSEA in the germline V gene. CDR3 length equals 13 residues. The CDR3 protein is CSVEEGMNTEALF. In DNA, the CDR3 is TGCAGCGTTGAGGAGGGTATGAACACTGAAGCTCTCTTT.

The chain employs TRBV6-1 and TRBJ1-2, with D maybe TRBD1 (5 bases). The germline V and J ends were trimmed by 3 bases and 4 bases, with 18 bases remaining between them. The CDR3 length is 16 residues. In germline, CDR1 is MNHNS, CDR2 SASEGT. CDR3 in DNA: TGTGCCAGCAGTGACCGCAGTGGGGAAGGGGCCTATGGCTACACCTTC. Its protein product is CASSDRSGEGAYGYTF.

Only a few counts were recorded for this clonotype. The chain's CDR3 is CSALWQGQRSSNYGYTF. The CDR3 bases are TGCAGTGCCTTATGGCAGGGACAGCGGTCCTCTAACTATGGCTACACCTTC. V is TRBV20-1 and J is TRBJ1-2, with 7 bases identical to TRBD1. CDR1 and CDR2 (germline): DFQATT, SNEGSKA (reference sequence). The trim removed 6 bases at V and 0 bases at J, leaving 16 bases unmatched. This CDR3 has 17 amino acids.

The chain combines TRBV3-1 with TRBJ2-7; D gene unclear. Germline assignment: CDR1 LGHDT and CDR2 YNNKEL (reference sequence). The CDR3 totals 13 residues. The V end lost 1 base, the J end lost 5 bases, and 9 bases lay between the germline ends. Here the CDR3 reads CASSQVVHNEQYF. For the CDR3, the DNA is TGTGCCAGCAGCCAAGTTGTGCACAACGAGCAGTACTTC.

The gene calls are TRBV20-1 and TRBJ2-4; a possible D gene is TRBD2 (5 bases). This CDR3 is built from 13 residues. V was cut by 1 base and J by 6 bases, with 10 bases left in between. Per germline, CDR1 DFQATT and CDR2 SNEGSKA (reference sequence). The CDR3 here is CSARVGLANIQYF. In nucleotides, the CDR3 is TGCAGTGCTAGAGTTGGCCTAGCAAACATTCAGTACTTC.

There are a few counts of this clonotype. The rearrangement links TRBV5-1 to TRBJ1-1; 8 bases match TRBD1. Per the germline V gene, CDR1 is SGHRS and CDR2 is YFSETQ. CDR3 length equals 16 residues. Trimming took 5 bases from V and 0 from J; bases not matched to a gene: 9. This CDR3 reads CASRRGTGDLNTEAFF. CDR3 nucleotides: TGCGCCAGCAGACGAGGGACAGGCGACCTGAACACTGAAGCTTTCTTT.

Ten or more counts support this clonotype. The chain recombines TRBV2 with TRBJ1-1, with a possible D match to TRBD1 (5 bases). This CDR3 has 16 amino acids. The germline V gene encodes CDR1 SNHLY and CDR2 FYNNEI. Between the trimmed V and J ends, which lost 1 base and 0 bases, there was a span of 12 bases. CDR3 amino acids: CASSEEATVLNTEAFF. CDR3 bases: TGTGCCAGCAGTGAAGAGGCGACAGTCTTGAACACTGAAGCTTTCTTT.

This chain joins TRBV6-1 and TRBJ1-3; 7 positions match TRBD1. Germline CDR1 MNHNS, CDR2 SASEGT. J gave up 4 bases and V 6 bases, and 9 bases lay outside the gene matches. The CDR3 has 15 amino acids. The CDR3 sequence is CASRRQGVAGNTIYF. DNA for the CDR3: TGTGCCAGCAGACGACAGGGAGTCGCCGGAAACACCATATATTTT.

The V gene is TRBV6-1, the J gene TRBJ2-2, with D possibly TRBD2 on 5 matching bases. CDR3 length: 15 residues. Between the trimmed V and J ends, which lost 0 bases and 4 bases, there was a span of 9 bases. Germline V gene lookup returns CDR1 MNHNS and CDR2 SASEGT. This CDR3 is CASSEAFGGTGELFF. The CDR3 DNA follows: TGTGCCAGCAGTGAAGCGTTTGGAGGCACCGGGGAGCTGTTTTTT.

The chain has TRBV29-1 and TRBJ2-5; weak D call: TRBD2 (6 bases). V lost 2 bases, J lost 4 bases, and 17 bases lay in between. In germline, CDR1 is SQVTM, CDR2 ANQGSEA. The CDR3 has 15 amino acids. In nucleotides, the CDR3 is TGCAGCGTTGAATTGACGTGGGGGGAACCAGAGACCCAGTACTTC. It is translated as CSVELTWGEPETQYF. Using reference TRBV29-1 and TRBJ2-5 for the parts outside the CDR3, the full variable domain is SAVISQKPSRDICQRGTSLTIQCQVDSQVTMMFWYRQQPGQSLTLIATANQGSEATYESGFVIDKFPISRPNLTFSTLTVSNMSPEDSSIYLCSVELTWGEPETQYFGPGTRLLVL.

The gene calls are TRBV28 and TRBJ1-5; tentative D call: TRBD1 (5 bases). The CDR3 is 15 amino acids. V lost 5 bases and J 7 bases, leaving 18 bases between the germline ends. Germline CDR1 is MDHEN and CDR2 is SYDVKM. In DNA form, the CDR3 reads TGTGCCAGCAGTCTCCGGGACTTTCCGCCGCAGCCCCAGCATTTT. Encoded protein: CASSLRDFPPQPQHF.

This clonotype was seen just once. No conserved phenylalanine or tryptophan ends this CDR3, so it is likely a read error. This chain uses TRBV18 with TRBJ1-1; no reliable D call. V lost 5 bases to trimming and J lost 2 bases, with 9 bases between them. The germline V gene encodes CDR1 KGHSH and CDR2 LQKENI. CDR3 length: 13 amino acids. This CDR3 reads CASSDDTNTEAFL. The CDR3 nucleotides read TGTGCCAGCTCAGACGACACCAACACTGAAGCTTTCCTT.

The V and J genes are TRBV11-2 and TRBJ2-7; 10 bases are a match to TRBD2. Germline trimming cut 5 bases from V and 0 bases from J; bases unmatched to any gene: 4. The CDR3 has 15 residues. CDR1 is SGHAT, CDR2 FQNNGV, per germline. The CDR3 protein is CASSRGLAISYEQYF. The CDR3 DNA is TGTGCCAGCAGCCGGGGACTAGCGATCTCCTACGAGCAGTACTTC. Filled out from reference TRBV11-2 and TRBJ2-7, the complete variable domain reads EAGVAQSPRYKIIEKRQSVAFWCNPISGHATLYWYQQILGQGPKLLIQFQNNGVVDDSQLPKDRFSAERLKGVDSTLKIQPAKLEDSAVYLCASSRGLAISYEQYFGPGTRLTVT.